Sequencing of this T cell receptor beta chain was carried out in a study of Graves' ophthalmopathy and Graves' hyperthyroidism. PBMCs originated in approximately 9.1 ml of fresh peripheral blood. Trimming shortened V by 7 bases and J by 5 bases, and 21 bases separated the two germline ends. Per the germline V gene, CDR1 is SNHLY and CDR2 is FYNNEI. The CDR3 has 15 residues. Findings of the study overall: Ophthalmopathy progression prediction by the model yielded a sensitivity of 55% to 71% and a specificity of just over 72%.

This clonotype has at least ten counts. No antigen is known for it. Amplification from RNA transcripts yielded the TCR beta CDR3 regions. First-round RT-PCR relied on HTBI primers, and a second-round multiplex PCR came next. TCRdb analysed the multiplex PCR reads with MiXCR anew, one entry per CDR3 protein. Of under 350,000 distinct CDR3 sequences in the sample, under 20% were seen once. This chain joins TRBV2 and TRBJ2-7, with D unclear. This sequence was found in an adult man with Graves' ophthalmopathy. Sequenced sample: peripheral blood. CDR3 residues: CASNLRVLADHEQYF. CDR3 DNA sequence: TGTGCCAGCAACCTGAGAGTTCTCGCGGACCACGAGCAGTACTTC. Full variable domain (missing parts from reference TRBV2 and TRBJ2-7): EPEVTQTPSHQVTQMGQEVILRCVPISNHLYFYWYRQILGQKVEFLVSFYNNEISEKSEIFDDQFSVERPDGSNFTLKIRSTKLEDSAMYFCASNLRVLADHEQYFGPGTRLTVT.